The T cell receptor beta chain under discussion was sequenced for a study of cytomegalovirus exposure and HLA in healthy donors. Broader study findings: A prior analysis recorded that most TCR beta V segments were productive about 90% or about 30% of the time. A later analysis revealed that TCR association rates differed between HLA loci, peaking at DRB1 and bottoming out at HLA-C.

This PCR relied on a set of 60 Vbeta primers and 13 Jbeta primers. Repertoires were generated with immunoSEQ multiplex PCR, while TCRdb's copy carries only in-frame clones and drops some. This sample has about 64,000 clones, with 75% to 85% found just once. Germline V gene sequence: CDR1 GTSNPN, CDR2 SVGIG (reference sequence). Trimming pared 7 bases from V and 6 bases from J, leaving 18 bases between. The CDR3 loop spans 14 amino acids. Comments on this clone: Antigen: not known.

The chain links TRBV30 to TRBJ2-2; maybe TRBD1 (5 bases). The receptor comes from a man aged 18 to 30 in good health and CMV-seropositive. The sequenced sample was PBMCs. The DNA of the CDR3 is TGTGCCTCACGAGGCAGGGTTCAAGCCGGGGAGCTGTTTTTT. It is translated as CASRGRVQAGELFF.